One and the same sample provided the 8 T cell receptor beta chains below, sequenced in a study of blood T cell repertoires in COVID-19. Sequencing used immunoSEQ multiplex PCR; TCRdb keeps in-frame clones, though not all of them. The sample records about 280,000 clones, approximately 83% being singletons. Sequencing used peripheral blood. The source is a woman in her 50s who had recovered from COVID-19.

The chain is built from TRBV18 and TRBJ1-1; unclear D gene. The V and J ends lost 4 bases and 2 bases respectively, with 14 bases between them. The CDR3 loop spans 15 amino acids. CDR1 KGHSH and CDR2 LQKENI come from the germline V gene. The CDR3 here is CASSQRRQINTEAFF. CDR3 sequence (DNA): TGTGCCAGCTCACAAAGGCGGCAGATTAACACTGAAGCTTTCTTT.

As to this clone: A much larger clonotype is one base distant, so this may be a read error. The gene calls are TRBV28 and TRBJ1-6, with 9 bases matching TRBD1. Germline-derived CDR1 and CDR2 are MDHEN and SYDVKM. This CDR3 region has 14 residues. Trimming took 4 bases from V and 6 from J; bases not matched to a gene: 1. CDR3 loop: CASSSGQGNSPLHF. The CDR3 coding sequence is TGTGCCAGCAGTTCGGGACAGGGTAATTCACCCCTCCACTTT.

V is TRBV18 and J is TRBJ2-2, with D tentatively TRBD1 (6 bases). Germline-derived CDR1 and CDR2 are KGHSH and LQKENI. The ends were cut back, 8 bases at V and 6 bases at J, with 10 bases in the middle. The length of the CDR3 is 12 residues. The CDR3, as DNA: TGTGCCAGCCGACAGGAGGCCGGGGAGCTGTTTTTT. This codes for CASRQEAGELFF.

V gene TRBV10-2 combines with J gene TRBJ2-7; the match to TRBD1 covers 8 bases. With V trimmed by 7 bases and J by 3 bases, 14 bases remained unmatched. This CDR3 has 16 amino acids. Germline V lookup: CDR1 WSHSY, CDR2 SAAADI. The CDR3 nucleotides are TGCGCCAGCAACCCGACTCAGGGCGACAGGGGCTACGAGCAGTACTTC. It codes for CASNPTQGDRGYEQYF.

The genes are TRBV11-2 and TRBJ1-1, with D perhaps TRBD1 (6 bases). The V end lost 9 bases, the J end lost 4 bases, and 15 bases lay between the germline ends. The germline V gene has CDR1 SGHAT and CDR2 FQNNGV. This CDR3 has 13 amino acids. The CDR3 sequence is CASRRGGATEAFF. The CDR3 nucleotides are TGTGCCAGTCGGAGGGGGGGCGCCACTGAAGCTTTCTTT.

This clone was recorded only once. The rearrangement uses TRBV5-8 and TRBJ2-5; a possible D gene is TRBD1 (5 bases). The CDR3 is 14 amino acids. Germline lookup yields CDR1 SGHTS and CDR2 YDEGEE. The V end lost 4 bases, the J end lost 5 bases, and 15 bases lay between the germline ends. CDR3 coding DNA: TGTGCCAGCAGCATTGACGTGGGGCTCGAGACCCAGTACTTC. This codes for CASSIDVGLETQYF.

The rearrangement links TRBV5-1 to TRBJ1-2; 8 nucleotides agree with TRBD1. Germline CDR1 and CDR2: SGHRS and YFSETQ. With 0 bases clipped from V and 6 bases from J, the junction kept 7 bases outside the gene matches. This CDR3 has 15 residues. The CDR3 DNA reads as TGCGCCAGCAGCTTGGCGGGGAACAGGGGGGATGGCTACACCTTC. Translating gives CASSLAGNRGDGYTF.

The chain has TRBV27 and TRBJ2-1, with 14 bases matching TRBD2. From germline, CDR1 is MNHEY and CDR2 SMNVEV (reference sequence). Germline trimming cut 5 bases from V and 7 bases from J; bases unmatched to any gene: 7. The CDR3 covers 16 residues. The CDR3 loop is CASSPMGLAGVNEQFF. CDR3 nucleotides: TGTGCCAGCAGTCCCATGGGACTAGCGGGAGTGAATGAGCAGTTCTTC.